Listed below are T cell receptor beta chains from one sample, sequenced in a study of T cells after yellow fever vaccination. TCRdb reanalysed the 5' RACE reads using MiXCR and keeps one entry per CDR3 protein. The sample contains 42,000 or so distinct CDR3 sequences, 6.8% of which appear only once. This specimen was CD8+ T cells not binding an NS4B(214-222) dextramer, sorted from PBMCs, taken 45 days after the yellow fever booster vaccination. The origin of the receptors is a man aged 25 to 40 who received the YFV17D yellow fever vaccine. The CDR3 runs from the conserved cysteine through the conserved F or W. The D gene is left open where the match is weak. A clone size is listed for some rows: how often the clone was seen (once, few, many), or a class if it is expanded.

>TRBJ2-1|few|TRBV20-1|.
TGCAGTGCTAGGGGTTCTCGGAATGAGCAGTTCTTC
CSARGSRNEQFF
>TRBJ2-7|many|TRBV20-1|TRBD1
TGCAGTGTCAACCCGGACAGGGTCGACGAGCAGTACTTC
CSVNPDRVDEQYF
>TRBJ2-1|many|TRBV18|TRBD1
TGTGCCAGCTCACCACTAACAGGGGGCGATGAGCAGTTCTTC
CASSPLTGGDEQFF
>TRBJ2-3|many|TRBV20-1|TRBD2
TGCAGTGCTAGAGAGTGGCTAGCGGCGAGCACAGATACGCAGTATTTT
CSAREWLAASTDTQYF
>TRBJ2-1|many|TRBV27|.
TGTGCCAGCAGTTTATTTTCCTACAATGAGCAGTTCTTC
CASSLFSYNEQFF
>TRBJ2-3|many|TRBV7-9|TRBD2
TGTGCCAGCAGCTTAGTGGCGGGAGGAAATACGCAGTATTTT
CASSLVAGGNTQYF
>TRBJ1-1|.|TRBV3-1|.
TGTGCCAGCAGCCAAGAAAATGGAGTCACTGAAGCTTTCTTT
CASSQENGVTEAFF
>TRBJ1-1|many|TRBV11-2|.
TGTGCCAGCAGCAAAATAGGATCGGGGCAAGGTACGTTTGCTGAAGCTTTCTTT
CASSKIGSGQGTFAEAFF
>TRBJ2-7|many|TRBV20-1|.
TGCAGTGCTAGAGATCAGGCACCCGAGCAGTACTTC
CSARDQAPEQYF
>TRBJ2-3|many|TRBV29-1|.
TGCAGCGTTGAAGATCGGTTAGATACGCAGTATTTT
CSVEDRLDTQYF
>TRBJ2-1|many|TRBV4-1|.
TGCGCCAGCAGCCAGACCCCCGACCAAAACAATGAGCAGTTCTTC
CASSQTPDQNNEQFF
>TRBJ1-1|few|TRBV20-1|TRBD1
TGCAGTGCGAGCAGGGGGCACCCTGAAGCTTTCTTT
CSASRGHPEAFF
>TRBJ2-2|.|TRBV7-9|.
TGTGCCAGCAGCCCCCCGGGACCGGGGACCGGGGAGCTGTTTTTT
CASSPPGPGTGELFF
>TRBJ2-7|many|TRBV27|TRBD2
TGTGCCAGCAGTTCCCCCACTAGCGGGAGCTACCTGGAGCAGTACTTC
CASSSPTSGSYLEQYF
>TRBJ2-7|medium-sized|TRBV25-1|TRBD2
TGTGCCAGCAGTGGACTAGCGACCTACGAGCAGTACTTC
CASSGLATYEQYF
>TRBJ1-4|many|TRBV27|.
TGTGCCAGCACCAGCCTAACTAATGAAAAACTGTTTTTT
CASTSLTNEKLFF
>TRBJ2-7|many|TRBV4-1|.
TGCGCCAGCAGCCAAGGGATTTCTTACGAGCAGTACTTC
CASSQGISYEQYF
>TRBJ1-5|many|TRBV7-9|.
TGTGCCAGCAGCCCGGAAAATGATCAGCCCCAGCATTTT
CASSPENDQPQHF
>TRBJ1-1|many|TRBV29-1|TRBD1
TGCAGCGCTACAAGGGACAGGGTAAACACTGAAGCTTTCTTT
CSATRDRVNTEAFF
>TRBJ2-7|many|TRBV4-3|.
TGCGCCAGCAGCCAAGAGGTAGCGGACAACTACGAGCAGTACTTC
CASSQEVADNYEQYF
>TRBJ2-7|many|TRBV27|.
TGTGCCAGCAGTTTATCGGAGACTGAACCCTACGAGCAGTACTTC
CASSLSETEPYEQYF
>TRBJ2-1|many|TRBV5-4|.
TGTGCCAGCAGCTTGGGAGACTATTATGAGCAGTTCTTC
CASSLGDYYEQFF